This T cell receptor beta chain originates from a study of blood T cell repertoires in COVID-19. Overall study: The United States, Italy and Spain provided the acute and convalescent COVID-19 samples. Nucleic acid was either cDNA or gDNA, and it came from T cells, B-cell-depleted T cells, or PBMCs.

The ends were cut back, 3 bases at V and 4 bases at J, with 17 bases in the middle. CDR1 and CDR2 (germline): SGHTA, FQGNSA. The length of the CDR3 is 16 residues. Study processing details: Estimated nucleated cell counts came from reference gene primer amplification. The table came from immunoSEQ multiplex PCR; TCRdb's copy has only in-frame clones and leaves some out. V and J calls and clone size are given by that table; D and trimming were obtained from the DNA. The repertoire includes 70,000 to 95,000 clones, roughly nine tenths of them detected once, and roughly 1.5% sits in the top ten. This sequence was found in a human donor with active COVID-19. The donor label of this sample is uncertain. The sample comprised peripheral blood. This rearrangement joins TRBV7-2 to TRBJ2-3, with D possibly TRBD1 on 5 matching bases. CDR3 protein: CASSLSTRGGADTQYF. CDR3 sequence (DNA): TGTGCCAGCAGCTTGAGTACAAGGGGCGGAGCAGATACGCAGTATTTT.